This T cell receptor (beta chain) was identified during a study of cytomegalovirus exposure and HLA in healthy donors. Broader study findings: Most subjects' HLA-A and HLA-B alleles were reportedly predicted from TCR beta sequences. Solely CMV serostatus was available to characterize immune exposure. In a later analysis, at a false discovery rate of 0.05, 15,000 to 20,000 TCR beta sequences matched HLA alleles.

In regard to this clone: Antigen unknown.

In the PCR, 60 Vbeta and 13 Jbeta primers were used. Measured with immunoSEQ multiplex PCR; TCRdb has only the in-frame clones, and not every one. The sample carries tens of thousands of clones, more than 70% recorded once. Germline loops: CDR1 MNHEY, CDR2 SVGAGI. This CDR3 is 14 amino acids long. V shed 6 bases and J 2 bases; nucleotides not matched to a gene: 7. The receptor was derived from a man aged 35 to 55 in good health and CMV-seronegative. V and J are TRBV6-5 and TRBJ2-7; 7 nucleotides agree with TRBD1. Sequenced material: PBMCs. The CDR3 loop reads CASRARQGPYEQYF. The CDR3 region has the DNA TGTGCCAGCAGGGCCCGACAGGGACCCTACGAGCAGTACTTC.